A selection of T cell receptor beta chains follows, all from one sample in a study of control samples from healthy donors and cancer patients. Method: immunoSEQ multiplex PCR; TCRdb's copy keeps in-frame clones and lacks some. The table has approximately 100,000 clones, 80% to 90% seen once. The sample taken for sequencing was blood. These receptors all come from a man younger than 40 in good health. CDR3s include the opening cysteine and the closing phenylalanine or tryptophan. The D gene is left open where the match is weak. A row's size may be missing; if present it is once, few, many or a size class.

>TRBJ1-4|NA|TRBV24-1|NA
CATSDLREGRGTNEKLFF
TGTGCCACCAGTGATTTGCGAGAGGGACGAGGAACTAATGAAAAACTGTTTTTT
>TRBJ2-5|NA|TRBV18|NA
CASSPGETQYF
TGTGCCAGCTCCCCCGGCGAGACCCAGTACTTC
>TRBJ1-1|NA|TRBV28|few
CASSLYSRTEAFF
TGTGCCAGCAGTTTATACTCTCGGACTGAAGCTTTCTTT
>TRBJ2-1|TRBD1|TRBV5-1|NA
CASSFHGTDPNEQFF
TGCGCCAGCAGCTTTCACGGGACAGATCCCAATGAGCAGTTCTTC
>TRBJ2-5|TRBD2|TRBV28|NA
CASAVLAAQETQYF
TGTGCCAGCGCAGTCCTAGCGGCCCAAGAGACCCAGTACTTC
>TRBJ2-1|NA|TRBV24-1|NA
CATSDLVGGSYNEQFF
TGTGCCACCAGTGATTTAGTGGGGGGCTCCTACAATGAGCAGTTCTTC
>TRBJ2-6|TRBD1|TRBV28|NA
CASKIQGAGGANVLTF
TGTGCCAGCAAAATACAGGGGGCGGGAGGGGCCAACGTCCTGACTTTC
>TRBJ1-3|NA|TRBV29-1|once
CSVTGNRGNTIYF
TGCAGCGTTACAGGGAATCGGGGAAACACCATATATTTT
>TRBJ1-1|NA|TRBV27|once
CASSPRGSPNTEAFF
TGTGCCAGCAGTCCCCGGGGCTCCCCAAACACTGAAGCTTTCTTT
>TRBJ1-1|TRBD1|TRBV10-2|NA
CATTTGGGGTEAFF
TGCGCCACTACGACAGGGGGCGGCGGCACTGAAGCTTTCTTT
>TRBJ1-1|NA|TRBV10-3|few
CATSRDGGTEAFF
TGTGCCACCTCAAGAGACGGCGGCACTGAAGCTTTCTTT
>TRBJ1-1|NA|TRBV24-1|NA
CATSDQNTEAFF
TGTGCCACCAGTGATCAAAACACTGAAGCTTTCTTT
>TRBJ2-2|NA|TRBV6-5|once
CASSNAGELFF
TGTGCCAGCAGTAACGCCGGGGAGCTGTTTTTT
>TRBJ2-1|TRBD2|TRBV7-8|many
CASSLREGSYNEQFF
TGTGCCAGCAGCTTACGGGAGGGCAGCTACAATGAGCAGTTCTTC
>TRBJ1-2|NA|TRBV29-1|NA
CSVEDPLSYGYTF
TGCAGCGTTGAAGATCCCCTATCCTATGGCTACACCTTC
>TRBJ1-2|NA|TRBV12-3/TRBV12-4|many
CASSLTVSYGYTF
TGTGCCAGCAGTCTGACAGTTTCCTATGGCTACACCTTC
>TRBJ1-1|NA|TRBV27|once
CASSLGLTHTEAFF
TGTGCCAGCAGTTTAGGCTTGACGCACACTGAAGCTTTCTTT
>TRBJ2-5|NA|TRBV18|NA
CASSLQETQYF
TGTGCCAGCTCGTTACAAGAGACCCAGTACTTC
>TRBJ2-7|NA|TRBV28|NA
CASSPGSEGKFEQYF
TGTGCCAGCAGCCCGGGGTCCGAGGGGAAGTTCGAGCAGTACTTC
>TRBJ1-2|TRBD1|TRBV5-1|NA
CASSLPTGEFYGYTF
TGCGCCAGCAGCTTGCCGACAGGGGAATTCTATGGCTACACCTTC
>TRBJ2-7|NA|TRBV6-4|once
CASSAGVGEQYF
TGTGCCAGCAGTGCGGGAGTCGGCGAGCAGTACTTC
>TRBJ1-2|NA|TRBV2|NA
CASSGQIANYGYTF
TGTGCCAGCAGTGGACAGATAGCTAACTATGGCTACACCTTC
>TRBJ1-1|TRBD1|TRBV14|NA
CASKRTGNTEAFF
TGTGCCAGCAAAAGGACAGGGAACACTGAAGCTTTCTTT
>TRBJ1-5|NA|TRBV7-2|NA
CASSLYTREISYQPQHF
TGTGCCAGCAGCTTATATACGAGGGAGATTAGTTATCAGCCCCAGCATTTT
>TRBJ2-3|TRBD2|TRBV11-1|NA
CASSLGGGRETDTQYF
TGTGCCAGCAGCTTAGGAGGCGGGAGAGAGACAGATACGCAGTATTTT
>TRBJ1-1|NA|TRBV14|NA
CASSQSLNTEAFF
TGTGCCAGCAGCCAATCCTTAAACACTGAAGCTTTCTTT
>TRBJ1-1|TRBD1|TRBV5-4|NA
CASSVRTGANTEAFF
TGTGCCAGCAGCGTGCGAACAGGGGCGAACACTGAAGCTTTCTTT
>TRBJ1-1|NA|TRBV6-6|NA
CASRPDGPPVAFF
TGTGCCAGCAGGCCTGACGGGCCCCCGGTTGCTTTCTTT
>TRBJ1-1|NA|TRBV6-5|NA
CASTLPSGSYTEAFF
TGTGCCAGCACCCTACCATCGGGGTCCTACACTGAAGCTTTCTTT
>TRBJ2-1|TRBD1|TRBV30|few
CVGQGDNNEQFF
TGTGTAGGGCAGGGGGACAACAATGAGCAGTTCTTC
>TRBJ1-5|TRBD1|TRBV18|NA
CASSPQGQWNQPQHF
TGTGCCAGCTCACCCCAGGGACAGTGGAATCAGCCCCAGCATTTT
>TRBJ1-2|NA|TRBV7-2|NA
CASSPRGGGYGYTF
TGTGCCAGCAGCCCTCGCGGGGGTGGCTATGGCTACACCTTC
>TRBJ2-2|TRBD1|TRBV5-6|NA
CASSHRTGVGTGELFF
TGTGCCAGCAGTCACAGAACAGGGGTTGGAACCGGGGAGCTGTTTTTT
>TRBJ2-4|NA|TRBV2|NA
CASSSYEFRAKNIQYF
TGTGCCAGCAGTAGTTACGAGTTTCGAGCCAAAAACATTCAGTACTTC
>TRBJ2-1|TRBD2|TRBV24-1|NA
CATSEIGIAGGPKNEQFF
TGTGCCACCAGTGAGATTGGGATAGCGGGGGGGCCGAAAAATGAGCAGTTCTTC
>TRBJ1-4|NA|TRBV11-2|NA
CASSLTPTNEKLFF
TGTGCCAGCAGCTTGACTCCAACTAATGAAAAACTGTTTTTT
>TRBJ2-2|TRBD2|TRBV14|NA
CASSQTAGGPSRGGELFF
TGTGCCAGCAGCCAAACAGCGGGAGGCCCTTCGAGAGGCGGGGAGCTGTTTTTT
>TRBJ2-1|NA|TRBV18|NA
CASSPGQGGYNEQFF
TGTGCCAGCTCCCCCGGTCAGGGGGGATACAATGAGCAGTTCTTC
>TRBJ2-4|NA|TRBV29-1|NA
CSVKNQPGGNIQYF
TGCAGCGTTAAGAACCAGCCTGGGGGAAACATTCAGTACTTC
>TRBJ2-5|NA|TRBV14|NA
CASSQNFQGSQYF
TGTGCCAGCAGCCAAAACTTTCAAGGGTCCCAGTACTTC
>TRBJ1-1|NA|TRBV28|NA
CASSLGTEVNTEAFF
TGTGCCAGCAGTTTAGGCACAGAAGTGAACACTGAAGCTTTCTTT
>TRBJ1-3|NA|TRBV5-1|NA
CASSLGGYSGNTIYF
TGCGCCAGCAGCTTGGGGGGGTATTCTGGAAACACCATATATTTT
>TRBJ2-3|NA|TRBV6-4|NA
CASSERGSTDTQYF
TGTGCCAGCAGTGAGCGGGGTAGCACAGATACGCAGTATTTT
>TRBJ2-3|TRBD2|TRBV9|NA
CASSVDTAGPQYF
TGTGCCAGCAGCGTAGACACAGCGGGGCCGCAGTATTTT
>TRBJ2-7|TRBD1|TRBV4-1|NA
CASSQDPGGMSSGYEQYF
TGCGCCAGCAGCCAAGATCCAGGGGGCATGAGTAGCGGATACGAGCAGTACTTC
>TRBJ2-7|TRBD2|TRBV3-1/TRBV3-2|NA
CASSQTSAQTRQYF
TGTGCCAGCAGCCAGACTAGCGCCCAAACCCGGCAGTACTTC
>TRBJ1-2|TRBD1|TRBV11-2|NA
CASSTTGGTYGYTF
TGTGCCAGCAGCACGACAGGGGGAACCTATGGCTACACCTTC
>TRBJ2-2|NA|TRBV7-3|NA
CASSLVSAGELFF
TGTGCCAGCAGCTTAGTCTCGGCCGGGGAGCTGTTTTTT
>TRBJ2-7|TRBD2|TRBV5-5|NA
CASSLGTSGYEQYF
TGTGCCAGCAGCTTGGGGACTAGCGGGTACGAGCAGTACTTC
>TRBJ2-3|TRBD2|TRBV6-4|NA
CASSDSAGTPGTDTQYF
TGTGCCAGCAGTGACTCAGCGGGGACGCCTGGCACAGATACGCAGTATTTT
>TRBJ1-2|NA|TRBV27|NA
CASRTSRVGGYTF
TGTGCCAGCCGAACATCCAGGGTTGGTGGCTACACCTTC
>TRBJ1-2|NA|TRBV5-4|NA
CASSSEGGADYGYTF
TGTGCCAGCAGCTCAGAGGGGGGGGCGGACTATGGCTACACCTTC